This is a list of T cell receptor beta chains from one sample in a study of vaccination and CD4 T cells after COVID-19. These TCRs are of unknown antigen specificity. TCRdb recomputed calls from the PCR reads with MiXCR, one row per CDR3 protein. The sample lists about 7,100 distinct CDR3 sequences, more than 55% occurring once. The sequenced material came from CD4+ T cells from blood, cultured in vitro. These receptor sequences come from a human donor who had recovered from COVID-19. Each CDR3 is given with its conserved first and last residue. The D gene is left open where the match is weak. Clone size appears in some rows only: once, few, many, or a class for an expanded clone.

d_call: TRBD1
j_call: TRBJ1-2
clone_size: few
v_call: TRBV7-9
cdr3_aa: CASSLEGGRGYTF
cdr3_nt: TGTGCCAGCAGCTTAGAAGGGGGCAGGGGCTACACCTTC

d_call: .
j_call: TRBJ1-2
clone_size: .
v_call: TRBV7-8
cdr3_aa: CAVTEHYGYTF
cdr3_nt: TGTGCCGTGACAGAGCACTATGGCTACACCTTC

d_call: .
j_call: TRBJ2-7
clone_size: few
v_call: TRBV24-1
cdr3_aa: CATSDPVSYEQYF
cdr3_nt: TGTGCCACCAGTGATCCCGTCTCCTACGAGCAGTACTTC

d_call: TRBD1
j_call: TRBJ2-5
clone_size: .
v_call: TRBV11-2
cdr3_aa: CASSLQAGTGGRETQYF
cdr3_nt: TGTGCCAGCAGCTTACAAGCGGGGACAGGGGGCAGAGAGACCCAGTACTTC

d_call: .
j_call: TRBJ1-1
clone_size: .
v_call: TRBV20-1
cdr3_aa: CSATRQVNTEAFF
cdr3_nt: TGCAGTGCCACTAGACAGGTTAACACTGAAGCTTTCTTT

d_call: TRBD1
j_call: TRBJ2-7
clone_size: .
v_call: TRBV6-5
cdr3_aa: CASSYAGTGAHEQYF
cdr3_nt: TGTGCCAGCAGTTACGCCGGGACAGGGGCCCACGAGCAGTACTTC

d_call: .
j_call: TRBJ2-2
clone_size: .
v_call: TRBV5-1
cdr3_aa: CASSLSYSNTGELFF
cdr3_nt: TGCGCCAGCAGCTTGAGTTACTCGAACACCGGGGAGCTGTTTTTT

d_call: .
j_call: TRBJ1-5
clone_size: .
v_call: TRBV6-1
cdr3_aa: CASSSGSGQPQHF
cdr3_nt: TGTGCCAGCAGCTCAGGTTCCGGGCAGCCCCAGCATTTT

d_call: TRBD2
j_call: TRBJ2-7
clone_size: few
v_call: TRBV20-1
cdr3_aa: CSASGLAGRHSYEQYF
cdr3_nt: TGCAGTGCTAGTGGACTAGCGGGCCGCCACTCCTACGAGCAGTACTTC

d_call: .
j_call: TRBJ1-2
clone_size: .
v_call: TRBV10-3
cdr3_aa: CAISEARLDGYTF
cdr3_nt: TGTGCCATCAGTGAGGCCAGGTTGGATGGCTACACCTTC

d_call: TRBD2
j_call: TRBJ2-7
clone_size: .
v_call: TRBV2
cdr3_aa: CASSGGTSGSATYEQYF
cdr3_nt: TGTGCCAGCAGTGGCGGGACTAGCGGGAGCGCAACCTACGAGCAGTACTTC

d_call: .
j_call: TRBJ1-2
clone_size: .
v_call: TRBV2
cdr3_aa: CASSRRLDGYTF
cdr3_nt: TGTGCCAGCTCGAGACGTCTAGATGGCTACACCTTC

d_call: .
j_call: TRBJ2-6
clone_size: .
v_call: TRBV10-3
cdr3_aa: CAISDRGGRGANVLTF
cdr3_nt: TGTGCCATCAGTGACAGGGGGGGAAGAGGGGCCAACGTCCTGACTTTC

d_call: TRBD2
j_call: TRBJ2-2
clone_size: .
v_call: TRBV7-3
cdr3_aa: CASSLLGLANTGELFF
cdr3_nt: TGTGCCAGCAGCTTATTGGGACTAGCTAACACCGGGGAGCTGTTTTTT

d_call: .
j_call: TRBJ1-1
clone_size: .
v_call: TRBV6-5
cdr3_aa: CASSSRMNTEAFF
cdr3_nt: TGTGCCAGCAGTTCCAGAATGAACACTGAAGCTTTCTTT

d_call: TRBD2
j_call: TRBJ2-5
clone_size: .
v_call: TRBV7-2
cdr3_aa: CASSLGGRGQETQYF
cdr3_nt: TGTGCCAGCAGCTTGGGCGGGAGAGGGCAAGAGACCCAGTACTTC